This T cell receptor (beta chain) was identified during a study of technical replicates of blood from a handful of donors. The count of this clone is one. The repertoire was sequenced with immunoSEQ multiplex PCR; TCRdb's copy has only in-frame clones and lacks some. The data hold approximately 79,000 clones, with 90% to 95% observed a single time. The CDR3 is made up of 17 amino acids. The rearrangement joins TRBV12-2 to TRBJ1-4. TRBV12-2 is a recognized pseudogene. The sequencing sample was made of T cells isolated from PBMCs. The TCR was taken from a human donor in good health. The CDR3 loop is CASRLVWRVATNEKLFF. The CDR3 DNA reads as TGTGCAAGTCGCTTAGTTTGGAGGGTGGCAACTAATGAAAAACTGTTTTTT.